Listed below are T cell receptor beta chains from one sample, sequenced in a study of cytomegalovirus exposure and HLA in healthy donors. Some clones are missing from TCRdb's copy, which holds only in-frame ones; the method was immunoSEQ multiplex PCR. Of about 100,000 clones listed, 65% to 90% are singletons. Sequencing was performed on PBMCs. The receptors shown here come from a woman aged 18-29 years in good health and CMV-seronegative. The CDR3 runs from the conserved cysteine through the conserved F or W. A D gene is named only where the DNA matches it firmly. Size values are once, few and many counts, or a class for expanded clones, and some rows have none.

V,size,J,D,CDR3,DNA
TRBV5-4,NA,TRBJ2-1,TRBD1,CASSPAGTGWNEQFF,TGTGCCAGCAGTCCCGCCGGGACAGGGTGGAATGAGCAGTTCTTC
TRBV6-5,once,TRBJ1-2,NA,CASSYSIGGNYGYTF,TGTGCCAGCAGTTACTCGATCGGGGGGAACTATGGCTACACCTTC
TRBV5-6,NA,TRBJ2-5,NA,CASSYDMIQETQYF,TGTGCCAGCAGCTATGACATGATCCAAGAGACCCAGTACTTC
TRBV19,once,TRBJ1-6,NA,CASSTGDTGNSPLHF,TGTGCCAGTAGTACCGGCGACACTGGGAATTCACCCCTCCACTTT
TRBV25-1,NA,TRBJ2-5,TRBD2,CASSNRGGGEEQYF,TGTGCCAGCAGTAATCGGGGGGGCGGGGAAGAGCAGTACTTC
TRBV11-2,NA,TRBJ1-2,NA,CASSLALGGRGYTF,TGTGCCAGCAGCTTAGCGTTGGGGGGGCGCGGCTACACCTTC
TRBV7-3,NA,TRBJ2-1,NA,CASSLNSYNEQFF,TGTGCCAGCAGCTTAAACAGCTACAATGAGCAGTTCTTC
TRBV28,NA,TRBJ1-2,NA,CASSLGSYGYTF,TGTGCCAGCAGTTTAGGCTCCTATGGCTACACCTTC
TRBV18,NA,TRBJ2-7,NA,CASSPGTGSVYEQYF,TGTGCCAGCTCACCTGGCACCGGGAGTGTTTACGAGCAGTACTTC
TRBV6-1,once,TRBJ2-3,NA,CASSGQSTDTQYF,TGTGCCAGCAGTGGACAGAGCACAGATACGCAGTATTTT
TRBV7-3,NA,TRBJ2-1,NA,CASSLNGAGLNNEQFF,TGTGCCAGCAGCTTAAATGGGGCAGGGCTAAACAATGAGCAGTTCTTC
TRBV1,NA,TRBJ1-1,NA,CTSSQESVVGEAFF,TGCACCAGCAGCCAAGAATCGGTGGTCGGGGAAGCTTTCTTT
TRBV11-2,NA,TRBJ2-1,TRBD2,CASSLVRLAGNEQFF,TGTGCCAGCAGCTTAGTCAGACTAGCGGGAAATGAGCAGTTCTTC
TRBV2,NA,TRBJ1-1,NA,CASSDPRGGFWGTEAFF,TGTGCCAGCAGTGACCCGCGAGGAGGGTTCTGGGGGACTGAAGCTTTCTTT
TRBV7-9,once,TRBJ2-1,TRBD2,CASMLTPRDYASSYNEQFF,TGTGCCAGCATGCTGACCCCCCGGGACTACGCGAGCTCCTACAATGAGCAGTTCTTC
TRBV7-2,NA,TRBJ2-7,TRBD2,CASSPPGGNSYEQYF,TGTGCCAGCAGCCCCCCGGGGGGGAACTCCTACGAGCAGTACTTC
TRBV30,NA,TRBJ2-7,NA,CAWSVSRYEQYF,TGTGCCTGGAGTGTCAGTCGATACGAGCAGTACTTC
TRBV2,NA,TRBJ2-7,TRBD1,CASSVRTGDSYEQYF,TGTGCCAGCAGTGTAAGGACAGGAGACTCCTACGAGCAGTACTTC
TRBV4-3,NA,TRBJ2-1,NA,CASSQEGFRRGLGNEQFF,TGCGCCAGCAGCCAAGAGGGGTTTCGGCGGGGACTGGGCAATGAGCAGTTCTTC
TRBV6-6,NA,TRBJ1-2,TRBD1,CASIPYGGQGYGYTF,TGTGCCAGCATCCCTTACGGGGGACAGGGCTATGGCTACACCTTC
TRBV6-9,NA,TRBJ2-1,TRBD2,CASSWTSGSTYNEQFF,TGTGCCAGCAGTTGGACTAGCGGGAGCACCTACAATGAGCAGTTCTTC
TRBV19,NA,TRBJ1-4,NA,CASTYTNEKLFF,TGTGCCAGCACATATACTAATGAAAAACTGTTTTTT
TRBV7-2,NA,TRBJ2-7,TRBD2,CASSLGSSGGLFYEQYF,TGTGCCAGCAGCTTAGGTAGCTCGGGAGGATTATTCTACGAGCAGTACTTC
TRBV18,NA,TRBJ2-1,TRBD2,CASSSTFTGGLNEQFF,TGTGCCAGCTCATCGACCTTTACGGGGGGGCTCAATGAGCAGTTCTTC